The next 21 T cell receptor beta chains were all read from a single sample in a study of blood T cell repertoires in COVID-19. TCRdb's copy holds only in-frame clones and misses some; the assay was immunoSEQ multiplex PCR. The data show about 260,000 clones, 80% to 90% seen once. Sequencing input: PBMCs or T cells enriched from blood (not recorded which). These receptors originate from a young woman who had recovered from COVID-19.

The chain carries TRBV18 and TRBJ2-3, with D tentatively TRBD1 (6 bases). The CDR3 runs to 16 residues. Trimming removed 3 bases at V and 3 bases at J, with 16 bases between. CDR1 is KGHSH and CDR2 is LQKENI in the germline V gene. The CDR3 DNA is TGTGCCAGCTCACCCCGATCAGGGGCTAGGACAGATACGCAGTATTTT. Protein: CASSPRSGARTDTQYF.

This rearrangement joins TRBV4-2 to TRBJ2-4, with 15 bases that match TRBD2. The CDR3 has 17 amino acids. Germline CDR1 is LGHNA and CDR2 is YNFKEQ. Trimming at V came to 0 bases and at J to 8 bases, leaving 5 bases not matched to a gene. This CDR3 is CASSQERTSGGVDIQYF. CDR3 DNA sequence: TGTGCCAGCAGCCAAGAAAGGACTAGCGGGGGGGTAGACATTCAGTACTTC.

This chain links TRBV2 with TRBJ2-7; possible D gene TRBD1, 5 bases. The CDR3 has 11 amino acids. The germline gives CDR1 SNHLY, CDR2 FYNNEI. The ends were cut back, 7 bases at V and 4 bases at J, with 8 bases in the middle. This CDR3 is CASMQGYEQYF. The CDR3 region has the DNA TGTGCCAGCATGCAGGGTTACGAGCAGTACTTC. Full variable domain (rest looked up from reference TRBV2 and TRBJ2-7): EPEVTQTPSHQVTQMGQEVILRCVPISNHLYFYWYRQILGQKVEFLVSFYNNEISEKSEIFDDQFSVERPDGSNFTLKIRSTKLEDSAMYFCASMQGYEQYFGPGTRLTVT.

The chain couples TRBV29-1 to TRBJ2-7; TRBD1 aligns across 10 bases. This CDR3 region has 12 residues. V shed 8 bases and J 6 bases; nucleotides not matched to a gene: 7. Germline values: CDR1 SQVTM, CDR2 ANQGSEA. The CDR3 DNA follows: TGCAGCACCGGACAGGGGGAAACCGAGCAGTACTTC. It encodes CSTGQGETEQYF.

The gene calls are TRBV5-1 and TRBJ2-3, with 11 bases that match TRBD2. The CDR3 loop spans 18 amino acids. CDR1 and CDR2 from the germline V gene are SGHRS and YFSETQ. Unmatched junction bases numbered 13, after V lost 5 bases and J lost 2 bases. The CDR3 nucleotides are TGCGCCAGCAGGCAGGGGGAACTAGCGGGGGTTTCCACAGATACGCAGTATTTT. This sequence encodes CASRQGELAGVSTDTQYF.

The CDR3 DNA reads as TGTGCCAGCAGCTTAGATCGGGGAGATACGCAGTATTTT. It codes for CASSLDRGDTQYF. This rearrangement joins TRBV11-2 to TRBJ2-3; maybe TRBD2 (5 bases). The CDR3 contains 13 residues. The V and J ends lost 0 bases and 5 bases respectively, with 6 bases between them. Looked up from germline, CDR1 is SGHAT and CDR2 is FQNNGV.

This clone has just one count. This chain links TRBV11-2 with TRBJ2-7, with D possibly TRBD1 on 6 matching bases. Between the trimmed V and J ends, which lost 5 bases and 2 bases, there was a span of 13 bases. Germline V gene data show CDR1 as SGHAT and CDR2 as FQNNGV. The CDR3 totals 14 residues. CDR3: CASSPTGQTYEQYF. DNA of the CDR3: TGTGCCAGCAGCCCCACCGGACAGACCTACGAGCAGTACTTC.

The chain carries TRBV6-5 and TRBJ2-2; D not certain. This CDR3 contains 13 residues. Per germline, CDR1 MNHEY and CDR2 SVGAGI. The V gene lost 2 bases and the J gene lost 5 bases, with 6 bases spanning the gap. The DNA for the CDR3 is TGTGCCAGCAGTTACGGGCCTACCGGGGAGCTGTTTTTT. Amino acids: CASSYGPTGELFF.

V gene TRBV10-2 combines with J gene TRBJ1-6; D not certain. Trimming removed 7 bases at V and 4 bases at J, with 11 bases between. Germline V gene sequence: CDR1 WSHSY, CDR2 SAAADI. The CDR3 runs 14 residues. CDR3 bases: TGCGCCAGCAAACGAGACTCATATAATTCACCCCTCCACTTT. This gives the protein CASKRDSYNSPLHF.

The rearrangement links TRBV28 to TRBJ1-1; 9 nucleotides match TRBD1. The CDR3 sequence is 13 residues long. The junction had 8 bases not matched to a gene; V was cut back by 5 bases and J by 10 bases. Germline-derived CDR1 and CDR2 are MDHEN and SYDVKM. Here the CDR3 DNA reads TGTGCCAGCAGTCTCCTCGGGACAGGGACAGCTTTCTTT. The encoded protein is CASSLLGTGTAFF.

The chain couples TRBV2 to TRBJ1-6; possibly TRBD1 for D (5 bases). The CDR3 sequence is 15 residues long. V was clipped by 3 bases and J by 11 bases, with 17 bases between them. The germline gives CDR1 SNHLY, CDR2 FYNNEI. CDR3 residues: CASSEGPREIPPLHF. CDR3 in DNA: TGTGCCAGCAGTGAGGGTCCCAGGGAAATCCCACCCCTCCACTTT. The variable domain in full, completed from reference TRBV2 and TRBJ1-6, reads EPEVTQTPSHQVTQMGQEVILRCVPISNHLYFYWYRQILGQKVEFLVSFYNNEISEKSEIFDDQFSVERPDGSNFTLKIRSTKLEDSAMYFCASSEGPREIPPLHFGNGTRLTVT.

This chain joins TRBV25-1 and TRBJ2-5; TRBD1 matches 8 bases. Germline CDR1 MGHDK, CDR2 SYGVNS. This CDR3 is built from 13 residues. J was trimmed by 5 bases and V by 1 base; bases with no gene match: 0. CDR3 protein: CASSEWTGETQYF. The CDR3, as DNA: TGTGCCAGCAGTGAATGGACAGGGGAGACCCAGTACTTC.

Concerning this clone itself: Within the sample, other DNA sequences also encode this same CDR3. The V and J genes are TRBV5-1 and TRBJ2-7; 10 nucleotides agree with TRBD1. The CDR3 has 14 residues. Germline V CDR1 and CDR2: SGHRS, YFSETQ. V trimming: 0 bases; J trimming: 6 bases; junction bases outside the gene matches: 3. The CDR3 is CASSLGQGAPEQYF. The CDR3, as DNA: TGCGCCAGCAGCTTGGGACAGGGGGCTCCCGAGCAGTACTTC.

As DNA, the CDR3 is TGTGCCAGCTCATCTAAGAACACCGGGGAGCTGTTTTTT. This codes for CASSSKNTGELFF. The rearrangement links TRBV18 to TRBJ2-2; D is unresolved. The CDR3 sequence is 13 residues long. V lost 5 bases and J lost 1, with 5 bases in between. CDR1 KGHSH and CDR2 LQKENI come from the germline V gene.

The CDR3 DNA follows: TGTGCCAGCACCAATAGCGGGGGGGCCTCGGAGACCCAGTACTTC. It specifies CASTNSGGASETQYF. The genes are TRBV2 and TRBJ2-5; 11 bases fit TRBD2. CDR1 SNHLY and CDR2 FYNNEI come from the germline V gene. Trimming at V came to 7 bases and at J to 5 bases, leaving 9 bases not matched to a gene. The CDR3 runs to 15 residues.

J is TRBJ2-1 and V is TRBV18; 8 bases are a match to TRBD2. The germline V gene has CDR1 KGHSH and CDR2 LQKENI. The CDR3 sequence is 20 residues long. Trimming took 1 base from V and 0 from J; bases not matched to a gene: 14. In DNA form, the CDR3 reads TGTGCCAGCTCACCACTTTCTGGCGGGGGGTCCATCAGCTCCTACAATGAGCAGTTCTTC. Its protein product is CASSPLSGGGSISSYNEQFF.

This clone is a singleton in its sample. This sequence joins TRBV2 and TRBJ2-7; tentative D call: TRBD2 (7 bases). Germline V lookup: CDR1 SNHLY, CDR2 FYNNEI. The CDR3 sequence is 17 residues long. Trimming took off 2 bases at V and 4 bases at J, with 21 bases between the two ends. The CDR3, as DNA: TGTGCCAGCAGTGAACCCCCGAGTTGGGGGGGACAATACGAGCAGTACTTC. The encoded protein is CASSEPPSWGGQYEQYF.

The V call is TRBV4-1, the J call TRBJ2-7; TRBD1 is a possible D gene (6 bases). Germline V gene data show CDR1 as MGHRA and CDR2 as YSYEKL. The CDR3 runs 16 residues. Trimming stripped 4 bases from V and 0 bases from J, with 16 bases between. The CDR3 sequence: CASSREGQLSSYEQYF. In DNA form, the CDR3 reads TGCGCCAGCAGCCGAGAAGGACAGCTGAGCTCCTACGAGCAGTACTTC.

This clone was picked up a small number of times. CDR3 residues: CASSITGARGYADTQYF. In DNA, the CDR3 is TGTGCCAGCAGTATTACGGGAGCCAGGGGGTATGCAGATACGCAGTATTTT. The gene calls are TRBV7-6 and TRBJ2-3; a possible D gene is TRBD1 (7 bases). The V end lost 6 bases, the J end lost 4 bases, and 23 bases lay between the germline ends. The CDR3 contains 17 residues. CDR1 and CDR2 from the germline V gene are SGHVS and FNYEAQ. Drawing the rest from reference TRBV7-6 and TRBJ2-3, the complete variable domain is GAGVSQSPRYKVTKRGQDVALRCDPISGHVSLYWYRQALGQGPEFLTYFNYEAQQDKSGLPNDRFSAERPEGSISTLTIQRTEQRDSAMYRCASSITGARGYADTQYFGPGTRLTVL.

The chain joins TRBV2 to TRBJ2-5; no definite D call. Germline V gives CDR1 SNHLY, CDR2 FYNNEI. The CDR3 covers 12 residues. V was shortened by 7 bases and J by 4 bases, with 10 bases between the two germline ends. The CDR3 DNA sequence: TGTGCCAGCAACCCGTCTAGAGAGACCCAGTACTTC. This translates into CASNPSRETQYF.

The chain links TRBV7-9 to TRBJ1-1; 7 bases are a match to TRBD1. The CDR3 has 15 amino acids. J was trimmed by 0 bases and V by 5 bases; bases with no gene match: 6. In germline, CDR1 is SEHNR, CDR2 FQNEAQ (reference sequence). As DNA, the CDR3 is TGTGCCAGCAGCCAGAGGACAGGATTGAACACTGAAGCTTTCTTT. It encodes CASSQRTGLNTEAFF.